The sequence of this TCR beta chain was determined in a study of blood T cells in healthy people across ages. Notes on this clonotype: Antigen specificity is unknown.

Study-level findings and limits: Investigators viewed diversity estimates from one million T cells as underestimates, the study reported. Diversity of TCR beta per million T cells declined in a roughly linear way with age.

All donors came from Russia, were Caucasian and healthy, and spanned ages roughly 6 to 95. Then a second PCR, running about 7 to 11 cycles, was carried out with a sample-barcoded 5' primer and a J-beta primer mix. Paired-end reads containing CDR3 totaled no fewer than 3 million for each sample. Each CDR3 protein is one row after TCRdb ran MiXCR on the 5' RACE reads. This sample has 1.5 million or so distinct CDR3 sequences; 42% occur once, and the top ten carry around 4%. CDR1 and CDR2 from the germline V gene are LGHNT and FRNRAP. The CDR3 loop spans 16 amino acids. The germline V and J ends were trimmed by 4 bases and 2 bases, with 14 bases remaining between them.

This clonotype was sampled from a young woman in good health. The chain is built from TRBV12-5 and TRBJ2-2, with D possibly being TRBD2 (6 bases). Sequencing was carried out using blood. As DNA, the CDR3 is TGTGCTAGTGGTTCGATATCCGGGGGAAACACCGGGGAGCTGTTTTTT. Encoded protein: CASGSISGGNTGELFF.